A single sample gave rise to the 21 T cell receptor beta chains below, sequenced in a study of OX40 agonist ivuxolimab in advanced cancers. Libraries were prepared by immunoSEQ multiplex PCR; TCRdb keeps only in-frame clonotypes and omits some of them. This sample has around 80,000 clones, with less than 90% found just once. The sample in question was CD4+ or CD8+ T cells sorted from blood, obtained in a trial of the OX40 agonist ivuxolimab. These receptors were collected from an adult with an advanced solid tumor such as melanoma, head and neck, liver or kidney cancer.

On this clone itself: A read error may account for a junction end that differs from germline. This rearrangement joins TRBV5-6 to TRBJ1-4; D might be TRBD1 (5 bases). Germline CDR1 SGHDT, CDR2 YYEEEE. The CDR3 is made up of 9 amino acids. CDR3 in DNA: TGTGCCAGCGTCCAATATGGGACTTTT. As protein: CASVQYGTF.

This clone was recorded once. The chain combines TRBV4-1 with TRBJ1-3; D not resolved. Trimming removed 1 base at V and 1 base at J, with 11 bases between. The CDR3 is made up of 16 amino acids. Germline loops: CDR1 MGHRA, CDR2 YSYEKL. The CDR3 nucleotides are TGCGCCAGCAGCCAAGTGGACCGAAGATCTGGAAACACCATATATTTT. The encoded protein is CASSQVDRRSGNTIYF.

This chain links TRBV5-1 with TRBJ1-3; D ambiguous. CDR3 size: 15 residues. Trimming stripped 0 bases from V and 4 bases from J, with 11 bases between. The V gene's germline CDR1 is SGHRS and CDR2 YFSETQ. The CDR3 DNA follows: TGCGCCAGCAGCTTGGAACCTTTGGGAGGAAACACCATATATTTT. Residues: CASSLEPLGGNTIYF.

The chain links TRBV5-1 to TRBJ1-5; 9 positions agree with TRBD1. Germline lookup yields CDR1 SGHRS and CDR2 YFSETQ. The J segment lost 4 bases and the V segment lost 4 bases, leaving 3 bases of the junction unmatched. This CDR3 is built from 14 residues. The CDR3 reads CASSLQGANQPQHF. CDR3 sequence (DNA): TGCGCCAGCAGCCTACAGGGGGCTAATCAGCCCCAGCATTTT.

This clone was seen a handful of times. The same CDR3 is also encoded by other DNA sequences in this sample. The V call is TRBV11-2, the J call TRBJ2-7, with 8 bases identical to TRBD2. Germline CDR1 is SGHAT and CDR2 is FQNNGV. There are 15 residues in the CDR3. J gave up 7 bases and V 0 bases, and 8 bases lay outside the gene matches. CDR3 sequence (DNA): TGTGCCAGCAGCTTAGAACCAGCGGGGGTGGGGGAGCAGTACTTC. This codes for CASSLEPAGVGEQYF.

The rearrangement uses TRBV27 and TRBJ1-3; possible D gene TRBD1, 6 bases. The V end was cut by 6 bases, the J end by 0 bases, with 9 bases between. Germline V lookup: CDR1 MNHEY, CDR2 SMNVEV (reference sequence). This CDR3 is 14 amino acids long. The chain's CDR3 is CASRLQGSGNTIYF. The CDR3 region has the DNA TGTGCCAGCAGGTTACAGGGCTCTGGAAACACCATATATTTT.

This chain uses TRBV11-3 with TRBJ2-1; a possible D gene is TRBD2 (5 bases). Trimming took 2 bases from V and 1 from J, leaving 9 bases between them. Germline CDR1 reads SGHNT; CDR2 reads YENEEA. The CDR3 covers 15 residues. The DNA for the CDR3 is TGTGCCAGCAGCTTATCGGGGAGTTCCTACAATGAGCAGTTCTTC. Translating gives CASSLSGSSYNEQFF. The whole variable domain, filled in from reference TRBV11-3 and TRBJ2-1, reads EAGVVQSPRYKIIEKKQPVAFWCNPISGHNTLYWYLQNLGQGPELLIRYENEEAVDDSQLPKDRFSAERLKGVDSTLKIQPAELGDSAVYLCASSLSGSSYNEQFFGPGTRLTVL.

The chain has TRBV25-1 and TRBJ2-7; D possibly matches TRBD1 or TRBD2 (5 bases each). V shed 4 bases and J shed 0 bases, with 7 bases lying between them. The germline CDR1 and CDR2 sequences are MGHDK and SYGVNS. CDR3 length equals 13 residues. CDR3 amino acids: CASSGGTSYEQYF. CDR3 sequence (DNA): TGTGCCAGCAGTGGGGGGACCTCCTACGAGCAGTACTTC.

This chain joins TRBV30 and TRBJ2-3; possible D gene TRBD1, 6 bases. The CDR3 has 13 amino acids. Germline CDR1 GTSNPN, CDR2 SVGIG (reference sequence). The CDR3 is CVYAGASTDTQYF. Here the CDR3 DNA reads TGTGTCTATGCAGGGGCTAGCACAGATACGCAGTATTTT.

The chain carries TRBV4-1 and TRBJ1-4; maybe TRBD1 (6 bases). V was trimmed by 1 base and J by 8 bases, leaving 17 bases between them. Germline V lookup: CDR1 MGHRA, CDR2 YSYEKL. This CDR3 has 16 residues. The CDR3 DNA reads TGCGCCAGCAGCCAAGGTATCTCCAGGGGTGGAGAAAAACTGTTTTTT. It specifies CASSQGISRGGEKLFF.

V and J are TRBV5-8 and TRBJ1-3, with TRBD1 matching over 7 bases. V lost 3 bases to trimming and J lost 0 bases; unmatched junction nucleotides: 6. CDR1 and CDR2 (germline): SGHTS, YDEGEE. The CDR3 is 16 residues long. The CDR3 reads CASSSGTVHSGNTIYF. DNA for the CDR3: TGTGCCAGCAGCTCCGGGACAGTGCACTCTGGAAACACCATATATTTT. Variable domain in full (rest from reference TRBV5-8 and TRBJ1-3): EAGVTQSPTHLIKTRGQQATLRCSPISGHTSVYWYQQALGLGLQFLLWYDEGEERNRGNFPPRFSGRQFPNYSSELNVNALELEDSALYLCASSSGTVHSGNTIYFGEGSWLTVV.

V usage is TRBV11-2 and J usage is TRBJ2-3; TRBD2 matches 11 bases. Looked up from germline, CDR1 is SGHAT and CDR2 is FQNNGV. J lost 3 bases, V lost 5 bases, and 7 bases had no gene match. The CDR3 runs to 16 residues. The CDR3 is CASSPRLAGSTDTQYF. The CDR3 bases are TGTGCCAGCAGCCCCAGACTAGCGGGGTCGACAGATACGCAGTATTTT.

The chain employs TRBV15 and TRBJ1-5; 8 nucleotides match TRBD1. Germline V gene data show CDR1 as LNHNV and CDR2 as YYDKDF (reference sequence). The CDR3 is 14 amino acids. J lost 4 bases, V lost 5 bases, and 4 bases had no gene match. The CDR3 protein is CATSLQGGNQPQHF. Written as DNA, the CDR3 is TGTGCCACCAGCCTACAGGGGGGGAATCAGCCCCAGCATTTT.

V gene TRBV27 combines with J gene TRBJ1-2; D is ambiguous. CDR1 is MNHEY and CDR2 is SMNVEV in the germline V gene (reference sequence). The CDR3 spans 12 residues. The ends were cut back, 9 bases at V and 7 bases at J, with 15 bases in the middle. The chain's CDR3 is CASHGRLSGYTF. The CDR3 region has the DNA TGTGCCAGTCACGGACGGCTGTCTGGCTACACCTTC.

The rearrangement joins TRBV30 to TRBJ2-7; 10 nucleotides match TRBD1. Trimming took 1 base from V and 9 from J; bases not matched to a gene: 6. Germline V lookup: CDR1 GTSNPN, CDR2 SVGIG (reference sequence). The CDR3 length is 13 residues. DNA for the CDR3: TGTGCCTGGAGTGAGACAGGGGGCACCGGGCAGTACTTC. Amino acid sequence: CAWSETGGTGQYF. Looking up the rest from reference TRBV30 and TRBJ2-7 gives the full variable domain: SQTIHQWPATLVQPVGSPLSLECTVEGTSNPNLYWYRQAAGRGLQLLFYSVGIGQISSEVPQNLSASRPQDRQFILSSKKLLLSDSGFYLCAWSETGGTGQYFGPGTRLTVT.

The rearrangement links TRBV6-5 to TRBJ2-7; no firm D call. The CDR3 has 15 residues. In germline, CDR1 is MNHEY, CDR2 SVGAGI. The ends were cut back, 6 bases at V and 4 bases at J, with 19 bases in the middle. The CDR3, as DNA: TGTGCCAGCAGAACCCTATCTCAGGACCTTTACGAGCAGTACTTC. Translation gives CASRTLSQDLYEQYF.

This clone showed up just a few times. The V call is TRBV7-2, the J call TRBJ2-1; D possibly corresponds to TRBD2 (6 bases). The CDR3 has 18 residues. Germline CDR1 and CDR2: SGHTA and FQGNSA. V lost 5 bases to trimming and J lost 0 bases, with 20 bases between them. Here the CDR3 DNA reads TGTGCCAGCAGCCGGAGGCTCGGCCGGGGAGGCTCCTACAATGAGCAGTTCTTC. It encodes CASSRRLGRGGSYNEQFF.

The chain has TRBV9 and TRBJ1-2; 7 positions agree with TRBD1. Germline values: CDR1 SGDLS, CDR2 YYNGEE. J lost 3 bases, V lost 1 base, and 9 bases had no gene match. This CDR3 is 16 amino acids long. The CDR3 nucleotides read TGTGCCAGCAGCGTAAGCTCTTACAGGGGTTACTATGGCTACACCTTC. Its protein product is CASSVSSYRGYYGYTF.

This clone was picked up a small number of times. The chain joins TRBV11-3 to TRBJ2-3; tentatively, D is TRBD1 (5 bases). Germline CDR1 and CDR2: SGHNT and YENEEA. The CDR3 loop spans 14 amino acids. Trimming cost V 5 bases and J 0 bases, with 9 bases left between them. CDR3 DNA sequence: TGTGCCAGCAGCGCATACAGGAGCACAGATACGCAGTATTTT. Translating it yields CASSAYRSTDTQYF.

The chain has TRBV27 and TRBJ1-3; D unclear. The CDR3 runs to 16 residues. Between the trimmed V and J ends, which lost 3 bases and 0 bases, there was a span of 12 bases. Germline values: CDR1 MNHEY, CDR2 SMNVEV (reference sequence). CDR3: CASSFLRVFSGNTIYF. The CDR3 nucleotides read TGTGCCAGCAGTTTCCTGAGGGTCTTCTCTGGAAACACCATATATTTT.

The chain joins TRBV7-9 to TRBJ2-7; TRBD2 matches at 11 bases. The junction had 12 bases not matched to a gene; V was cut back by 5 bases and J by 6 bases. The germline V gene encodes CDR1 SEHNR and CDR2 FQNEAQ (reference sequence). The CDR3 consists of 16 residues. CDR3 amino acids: CASSLTSGLAGREQYF. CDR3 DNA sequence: TGTGCCAGCAGCCTCACCTCCGGACTAGCGGGTCGCGAGCAGTACTTC.